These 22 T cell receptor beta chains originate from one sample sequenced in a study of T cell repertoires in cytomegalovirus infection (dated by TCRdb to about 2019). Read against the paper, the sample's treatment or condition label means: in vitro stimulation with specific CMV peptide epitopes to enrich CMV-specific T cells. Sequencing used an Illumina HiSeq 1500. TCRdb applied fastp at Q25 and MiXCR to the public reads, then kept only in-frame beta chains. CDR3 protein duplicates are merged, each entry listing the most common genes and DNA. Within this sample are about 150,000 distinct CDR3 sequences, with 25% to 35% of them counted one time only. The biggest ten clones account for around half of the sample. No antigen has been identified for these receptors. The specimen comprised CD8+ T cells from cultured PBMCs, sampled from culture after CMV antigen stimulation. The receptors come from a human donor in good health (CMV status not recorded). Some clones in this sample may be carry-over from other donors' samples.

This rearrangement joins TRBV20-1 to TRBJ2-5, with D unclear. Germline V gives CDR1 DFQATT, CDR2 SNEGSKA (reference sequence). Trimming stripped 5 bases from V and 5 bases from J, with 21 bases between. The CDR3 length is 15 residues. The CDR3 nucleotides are TGCAGTGCTCAAACAGAGGCTACGTGGTTGGAGACCCAGTACTTC. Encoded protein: CSAQTEATWLETQYF.

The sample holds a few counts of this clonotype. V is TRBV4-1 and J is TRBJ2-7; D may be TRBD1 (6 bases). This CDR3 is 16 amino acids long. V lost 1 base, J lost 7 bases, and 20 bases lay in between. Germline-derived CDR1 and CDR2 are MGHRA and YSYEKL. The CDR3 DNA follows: TGCGCCAGCAGCCAAGGGACGGGGACACCCTCGGAGGAGCAGTACTTC. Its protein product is CASSQGTGTPSEEQYF.

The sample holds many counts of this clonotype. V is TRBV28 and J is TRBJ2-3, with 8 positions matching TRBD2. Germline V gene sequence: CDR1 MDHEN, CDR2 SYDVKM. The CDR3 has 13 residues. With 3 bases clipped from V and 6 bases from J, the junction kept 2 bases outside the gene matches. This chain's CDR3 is CASSFGGADTQYF. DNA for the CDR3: TGTGCCAGCAGTTTCGGGGGGGCGGATACGCAGTATTTT.

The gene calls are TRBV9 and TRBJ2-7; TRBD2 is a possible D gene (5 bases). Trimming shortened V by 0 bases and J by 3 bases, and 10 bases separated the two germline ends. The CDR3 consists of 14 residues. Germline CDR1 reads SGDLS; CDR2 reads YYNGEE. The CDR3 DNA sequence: TGTGCCAGCAGCGTAGGGAGACTAAACTACGAGCAGTACTTC. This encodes CASSVGRLNYEQYF.

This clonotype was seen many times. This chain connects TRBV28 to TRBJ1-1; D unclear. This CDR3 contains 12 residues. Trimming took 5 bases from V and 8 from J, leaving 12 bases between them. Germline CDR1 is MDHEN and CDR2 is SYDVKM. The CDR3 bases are TGTGCCAGCAGTCTTCCTCCGCGGGAAGCTTTCTTT. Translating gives CASSLPPREAFF. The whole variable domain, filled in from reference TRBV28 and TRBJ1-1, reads DVKVTQSSRYLVKRTGEKVFLECVQDMDHENMFWYRQDPGLGLRLIYFSYDVKMKEKGDIPEGYSVSREKKERFSLILESASTNQTSMYLCASSLPPREAFFGQGTRLTVV.

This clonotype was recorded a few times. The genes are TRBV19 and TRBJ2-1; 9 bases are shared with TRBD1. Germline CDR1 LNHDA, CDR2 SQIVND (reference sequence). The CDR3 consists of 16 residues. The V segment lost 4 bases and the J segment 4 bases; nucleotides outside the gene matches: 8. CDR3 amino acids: CASSTYRDREYNEQFF. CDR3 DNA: TGTGCCAGTAGTACGTACCGGGACAGGGAGTACAATGAGCAGTTCTTC.

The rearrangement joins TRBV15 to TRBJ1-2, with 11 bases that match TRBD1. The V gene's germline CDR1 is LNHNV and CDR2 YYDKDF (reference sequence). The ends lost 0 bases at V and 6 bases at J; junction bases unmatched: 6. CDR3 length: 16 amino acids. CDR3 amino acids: CATSRDMGQGDDGYTF. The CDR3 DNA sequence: TGTGCCACCAGCAGAGATATGGGACAGGGGGACGATGGCTACACCTTC. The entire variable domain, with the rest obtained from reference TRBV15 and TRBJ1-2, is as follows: DAMVIQNPRYQVTQFGKPVTLSCSQTLNHNVMYWYQQKSSQAPKLLFHYYDKDFNNEADTPDNFQSRRPNTSFCFLDIRSPGLGDTAMYLCATSRDMGQGDDGYTFGSGTRLTVV.

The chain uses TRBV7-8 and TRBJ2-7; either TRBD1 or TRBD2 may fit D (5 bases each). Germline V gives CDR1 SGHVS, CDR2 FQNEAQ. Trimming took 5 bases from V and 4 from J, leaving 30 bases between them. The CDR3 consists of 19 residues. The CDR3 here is CASSLTGGWGSLVSYEQYF. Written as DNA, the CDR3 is TGTGCCAGCAGCCTTACTGGGGGTTGGGGCAGCCTAGTGTCGTACGAGCAGTACTTC.

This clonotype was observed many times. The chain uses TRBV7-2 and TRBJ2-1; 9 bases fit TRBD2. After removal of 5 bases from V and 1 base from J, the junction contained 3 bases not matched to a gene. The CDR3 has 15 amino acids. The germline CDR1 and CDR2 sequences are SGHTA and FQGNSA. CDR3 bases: TGTGCCAGCAGCCCTAGCGGGGCTTCCTACAATGAGCAGTTCTTC. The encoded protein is CASSPSGASYNEQFF.

CDR3 protein: CASSPTWDSYNEQFF. Written as DNA, the CDR3 is TGTGCCAGCAGTCCAACATGGGACTCCTACAATGAGCAGTTCTTC. The chain employs TRBV6-2 or TRBV6-3 and TRBJ2-1; D gene uncertain. The CDR3 spans 15 residues. V was shortened by 5 bases and J by 0 bases, with 11 bases between the two germline ends. The V gene's germline CDR1 is MNHEY and CDR2 SVGEGT.

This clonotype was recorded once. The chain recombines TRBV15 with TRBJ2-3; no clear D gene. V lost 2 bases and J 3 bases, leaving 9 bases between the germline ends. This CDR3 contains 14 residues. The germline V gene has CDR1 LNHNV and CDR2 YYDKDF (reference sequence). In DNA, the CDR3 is TGTGCCACCAGCAGATCCGCTCCGACAGATACGCAGTATTTT. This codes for CATSRSAPTDTQYF.

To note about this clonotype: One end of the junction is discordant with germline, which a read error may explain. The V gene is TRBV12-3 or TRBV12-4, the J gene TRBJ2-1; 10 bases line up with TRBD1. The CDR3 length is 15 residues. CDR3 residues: CTSSRDRGIYNEQFF. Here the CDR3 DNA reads TGTACCAGCAGTCGGGACAGGGGTATTTACAATGAGCAGTTCTTC.

The CDR3 bases are TGTGCCAGCAGGTTCGAAGGACAGGGGTACGAGCAGTACTTC. Amino acid sequence: CASRFEGQGYEQYF. The chain is built from TRBV28 and TRBJ2-7; TRBD1 agrees at 9 bases. The CDR3 covers 14 residues. From germline, CDR1 is MDHEN and CDR2 SYDVKM. With V trimmed by 6 bases and J by 4 bases, 7 bases remained unmatched.

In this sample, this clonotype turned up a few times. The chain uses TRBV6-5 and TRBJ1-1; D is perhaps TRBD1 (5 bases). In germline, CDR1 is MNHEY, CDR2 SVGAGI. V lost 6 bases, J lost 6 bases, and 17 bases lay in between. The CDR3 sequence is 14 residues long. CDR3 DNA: TGTGCCAGCAGCCCAACCCCTGGGACGGCTGAAGCTTTCTTT. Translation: CASSPTPGTAEAFF.

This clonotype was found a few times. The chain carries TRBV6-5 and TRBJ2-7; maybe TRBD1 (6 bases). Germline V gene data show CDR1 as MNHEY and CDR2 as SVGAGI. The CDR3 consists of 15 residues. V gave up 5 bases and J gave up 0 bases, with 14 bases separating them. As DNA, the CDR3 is TGTGCCAGCAGTCAACGACAGGCTAGCTCCTACGAGCAGTACTTC. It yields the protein CASSQRQASSYEQYF.

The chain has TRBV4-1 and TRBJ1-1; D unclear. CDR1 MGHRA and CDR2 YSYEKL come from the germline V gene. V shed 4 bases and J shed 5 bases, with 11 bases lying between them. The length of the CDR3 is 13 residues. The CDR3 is CASSPSLVTEAFF. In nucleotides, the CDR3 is TGCGCCAGCAGCCCGTCCTTGGTTACTGAAGCTTTCTTT.

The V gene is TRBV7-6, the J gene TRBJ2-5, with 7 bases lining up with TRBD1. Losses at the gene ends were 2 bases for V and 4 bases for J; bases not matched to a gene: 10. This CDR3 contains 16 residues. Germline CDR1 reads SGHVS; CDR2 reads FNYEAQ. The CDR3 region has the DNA TGTGCCAGCAGCTTAAGGGGAAGGGGGCGTGGAGAGACCCAGTACTTC. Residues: CASSLRGRGRGETQYF.

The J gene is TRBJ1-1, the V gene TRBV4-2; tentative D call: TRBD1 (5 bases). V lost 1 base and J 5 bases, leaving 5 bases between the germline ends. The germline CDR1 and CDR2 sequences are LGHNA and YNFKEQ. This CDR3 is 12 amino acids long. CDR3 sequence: CASSQGQTEAFF. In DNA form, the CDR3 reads TGTGCCAGCAGCCAAGGACAGACTGAAGCTTTCTTT.

The CDR3 DNA reads as TGTGCCAGCAGCCTTAGCGGGCGGGCGTTAGAGACCCAGTACTTC. Encoded protein: CASSLSGRALETQYF. The chain joins TRBV7-2 to TRBJ2-5, with TRBD2 identical over 7 bases. Germline V CDR1 and CDR2: SGHTA, FQGNSA. The ends lost 5 bases at V and 4 bases at J; junction bases unmatched: 10. The CDR3 loop spans 15 amino acids.

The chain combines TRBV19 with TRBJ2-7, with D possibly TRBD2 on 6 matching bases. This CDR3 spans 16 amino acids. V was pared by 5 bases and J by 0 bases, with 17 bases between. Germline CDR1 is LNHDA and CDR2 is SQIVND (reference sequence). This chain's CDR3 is CASSGQGGRVSYEQYF. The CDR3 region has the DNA TGTGCCAGTAGTGGGCAGGGAGGCCGGGTCTCCTACGAGCAGTACTTC.

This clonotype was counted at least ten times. The CDR3 spells CASSLGTSEQFF. As DNA, the CDR3 is TGTGCCAGCAGCTTAGGGACTAGTGAGCAGTTCTTC. The chain joins TRBV7-2 to TRBJ2-1, with 7 bases lining up with TRBD2. Germline CDR1 and CDR2: SGHTA and FQGNSA. There are 12 residues in the CDR3. The ends lost 1 base at V and 9 bases at J; junction bases unmatched: 0.

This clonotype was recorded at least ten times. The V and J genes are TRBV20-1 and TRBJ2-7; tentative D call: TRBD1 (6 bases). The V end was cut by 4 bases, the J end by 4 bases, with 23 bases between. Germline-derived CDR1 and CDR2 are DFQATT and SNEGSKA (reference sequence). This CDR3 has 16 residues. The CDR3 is CSATSRGFRPVYEQYF. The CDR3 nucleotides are TGCAGTGCTACCTCCAGGGGTTTCAGGCCGGTGTACGAGCAGTACTTC.